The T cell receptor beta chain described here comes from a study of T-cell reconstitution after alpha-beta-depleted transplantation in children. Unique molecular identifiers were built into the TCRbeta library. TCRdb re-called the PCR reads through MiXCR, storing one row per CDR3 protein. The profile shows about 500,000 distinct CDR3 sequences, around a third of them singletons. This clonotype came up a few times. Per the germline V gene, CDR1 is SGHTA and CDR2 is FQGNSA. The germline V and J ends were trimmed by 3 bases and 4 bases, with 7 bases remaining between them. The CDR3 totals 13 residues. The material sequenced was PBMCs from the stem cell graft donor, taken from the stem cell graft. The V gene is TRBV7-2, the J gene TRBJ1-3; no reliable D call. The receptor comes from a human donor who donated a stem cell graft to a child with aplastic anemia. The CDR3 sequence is CASSLNGGNTIYF. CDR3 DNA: TGTGCCAGCAGCTTGAATGGGGGAAACACCATATATTTT.